Listed below are T cell receptor beta chains from one sample, sequenced in a study of blood T cell repertoires in COVID-19. Measured with immunoSEQ multiplex PCR; TCRdb has only the in-frame clones, and not every one. The repertoire has roughly 120,000 clones, approximately 80% of them found once; the top ten carry less than 8%. Sequencing input: peripheral blood. The source is an elderly woman with active or convalescent COVID-19. The CDR3 runs from the conserved cysteine through the conserved F or W. Rows may omit the clone size; those that give it use once, few, many or a size class.

V gene,J gene,clone size,CDR3 protein
TRBV28,TRBJ1-1,NA,CASLPGGNTEAFF
TRBV5-1,TRBJ2-7,NA,CASSLEPSQQYF
TRBV11-2,TRBJ2-7,NA,CASSLGWASDSYEQYF
TRBV6-2/TRBV6-3,TRBJ2-5,NA,CASSYQAGPWSGETQYF
TRBV7-2,TRBJ2-5,NA,CASSFSYVGVETQYF
TRBV19,TRBJ2-1,NA,CASTKAVALANEQFF
TRBV15,TRBJ2-7,once,CATSSRGRAGRSDEQYF
TRBV24-1,TRBJ2-3,once,CATSDSGTALPDTQYF
TRBV7-3,TRBJ1-3,NA,CASSATGGPGNTIYF
TRBV28,TRBJ1-4,NA,CASSIEQGLGEKLFF
TRBV19,TRBJ2-1,NA,CASRRLASNEQFF
TRBV6-5,TRBJ2-2,NA,CASMQGARGTGELFF
TRBV19,TRBJ2-2,NA,CASSISLGLGAGELFF
TRBV5-1,TRBJ1-4,NA,CASSPTGEANEKLFF
TRBV5-1,TRBJ1-1,NA,CASSLDARQGSEAFF
TRBV7-8,TRBJ2-7,NA,CASSSGTLGSSYEQYF
TRBV7-3,TRBJ2-3,NA,CASSQNREHTQYF
TRBV5-5,TRBJ2-5,NA,CASSLDISGRIGETQYF
TRBV28,TRBJ1-1,NA,CASSSSDRPNTEAFF
TRBV7-9,TRBJ1-2,NA,CASSPRPGHGYTF
TRBV7-9,TRBJ1-6,NA,CASSSTGVGNSPLHF
TRBV21-1,TRBJ2-3,NA,CASIKRVSTDTQYF